This T cell receptor (beta chain) comes out of a study of blood T cells in healthy people across ages. Whole-study results and caveats: A roughly linear fall in TCR beta diversity per million T cells was seen with increasing age. Compared with aged donors, long-lived donors showed fewer expanded clones, suggesting selection. A strong correlation was found between TCR beta diversity and the percentage of naive T cells. CMV infection status of these donors was not known.

The CDR3 has 15 residues. The trim removed 3 bases at V and 5 bases at J, leaving 8 bases unmatched. Germline V gives CDR1 DFQATT, CDR2 SNEGSKA (reference sequence). This clonotype was counted many times. Its target is unknown. Alongside a J-beta primer mix, a sample-barcoded 5' primer served in a second PCR lasting 7 to 11 cycles. From the 5' RACE reads, TCRdb called clonotypes with MiXCR, one entry per CDR3 protein. Seen here are roughly 1.4 million distinct CDR3 sequences, roughly 64% observed once, and the top ten hold more than 6%. This TCR was sampled from a man younger than 35 in good health. This chain links TRBV20-1 with TRBJ2-5, with 11 positions matching TRBD2. The sequencing input was blood. The CDR3 DNA reads as TGCAGTGCTAGGGGTCCCGTAGCGGGGGGGGAGACCCAGTACTTC. Translated, it gives CSARGPVAGGETQYF.